These 8 T cell receptor beta chains were all obtained from the same sample, sequenced in a study of Ad26.COV2.S vaccination and SARS-CoV-2 variants. Profiled with immunoSEQ multiplex PCR; TCRdb holds only in-frame clones, not every one. The data contain 300,000 to 450,000 clones, under 95% of them singletons. The sequences come from peripheral blood, collected after recovery from COVID-19. The receptors originated from a human donor who had recovered from COVID-19.

The chain couples TRBV9 to TRBJ1-5; 8 nucleotides match TRBD1. The CDR3 covers 16 residues. Unmatched junction bases numbered 6, after V lost 0 bases and J lost 4 bases. Per the germline V gene, CDR1 is SGDLS and CDR2 is YYNGEE. CDR3 nucleotide sequence: TGTGCCAGCAGCGTAGGTATGGGACAGGCTAATCAGCCCCAGCATTTT. Its protein is CASSVGMGQANQPQHF.

V is TRBV5-4 and J is TRBJ1-2; 10 bases align to TRBD1. Trimming at V came to 2 bases and at J to 3 bases, leaving 4 bases not matched to a gene. The CDR3 length is 15 residues. Germline CDR1 and CDR2: SGHNT and YYREEE (reference sequence). CDR3 loop: CASSFRTGGYYGYTF. The CDR3 DNA reads TGTGCCAGCAGCTTCAGGACAGGGGGGTACTATGGCTACACCTTC.

The chain recombines TRBV6-5 with TRBJ1-2, with TRBD1 identical over 10 bases. With 6 bases clipped from V and 8 bases from J, the junction kept 12 bases outside the gene matches. The germline V gene encodes CDR1 MNHEY and CDR2 SVGAGI. The CDR3 length is 15 residues. CDR3 in DNA: TGTGCCAGCAGCTCTCTCACAGGGACAGGGGAGGGCTACACCTTC. Translation gives CASSSLTGTGEGYTF.

The chain is built from TRBV4-3 and TRBJ1-6, with D unclear. V was cut by 0 bases and J by 0 bases, with 9 bases left in between. Germline V gene lookup returns CDR1 LGHNA and CDR2 YSLEER. CDR3 size: 17 residues. CDR3: CASSQDGDSSYNSPLHF. Written as DNA, the CDR3 is TGCGCCAGCAGCCAAGATGGGGATAGCTCCTATAATTCACCCCTCCACTTT.

V usage is TRBV21-1 and J usage is TRBJ1-5. TRBV21-1 is termed a pseudogene. CDR3 length: 12 residues. The CDR3 reads CASSPPHQPQHF. DNA for the CDR3: TGTGCCAGCAGCCCCCCGCATCAGCCCCAGCATTTT.

The chain uses TRBV19 and TRBJ2-1; 14 bases align to TRBD2. This CDR3 is 20 amino acids long. Germline values: CDR1 LNHDA, CDR2 SQIVND (reference sequence). V trimming: 3 bases; J trimming: 0 bases; junction bases outside the gene matches: 10. This CDR3 is CASSISGTSGSIPSYNEQFF. CDR3 bases: TGTGCCAGTAGTATTTCAGGGACTAGCGGGAGTATCCCCTCCTACAATGAGCAGTTCTTC. The whole variable domain, filled in from reference TRBV19 and TRBJ2-1, reads DGGITQSPKYLFRKEGQNVTLSCEQNLNHDAMYWYRQDPGQGLRLIYYSQIVNDFQKGDIAEGYSVSREKKESFPLTVTSAQKNPTAFYLCASSISGTSGSIPSYNEQFFGPGTRLTVL.

DNA of the CDR3: TGTGCCAGCAGCTTGGGTCGGGGGGGCTACAATGAGCAGTTCTTC. The encoded protein is CASSLGRGGYNEQFF. The chain joins TRBV5-8 to TRBJ2-1; 8 bases are a match to TRBD2. This CDR3 has 15 residues. Germline V gene lookup returns CDR1 SGHTS and CDR2 YDEGEE. Trimming cost V 0 bases and J 3 bases; bases outside gene matches: 2.

This chain's CDR3 is CASSDGLAEETQYF. The CDR3 DNA is TGTGCCAGCAGCGACGGACTAGCGGAAGAGACCCAGTACTTC. The chain has TRBV6-5 and TRBJ2-5; 10 nucleotides line up with TRBD2. Per germline, CDR1 MNHEY and CDR2 SVGAGI. J gave up 3 bases and V 6 bases, and 4 bases lay outside the gene matches. The CDR3 is 14 residues long.